The 19 T cell receptor beta chains below come from one sample, sequenced in a study of shared clonotypes between healthy human individuals (dated by TCRdb to 2018 to 2021). The protocol used for the library was the immunoSEQ multiplex PCR assay. TCRdb holds this immuneACCESS table with in-frame rearrangements only. Some clones are missing; in checked studies, unresolved V genes explain under half, and the rest has no known cause. Here the sample has some 2,000,000 clones; approximately 94% occur a single time. The ten largest clones add up to approximately 0.13% of the sample. The specimen was naive CD4+ T cells sorted from blood. The cell subset or site label of this sample denotes: CD45RA+ positively selected. The receptors here all came from a man aged 18 to 30 in good health.

This sequence joins TRBV7-2 and TRBJ2-2; tentative D call: TRBD1 (5 bases). The CDR3 sequence is 15 residues long. The V end was cut by 0 bases, the J end by 4 bases, with 9 bases between. The germline V gene encodes CDR1 SGHTA and CDR2 FQGNSA. The CDR3 protein is CASSLAQVGTGELFF. The DNA for the CDR3 is TGTGCCAGCAGCTTAGCACAGGTCGGCACCGGGGAGCTGTTTTTT.

The chain is built from TRBV7-3 and TRBJ2-7, with D perhaps TRBD2 (6 bases). The CDR3 spans 11 residues. Looked up from germline, CDR1 is SGHTA and CDR2 is FQGTGA. Trimming shortened V by 4 bases and J by 5 bases, and 6 bases separated the two germline ends. The CDR3 DNA reads as TGTGCCAGCAGCTCGGGGGACGAGCAGTACTTC. This translates into CASSSGDEQYF.

The V gene is TRBV10-3, the J gene TRBJ2-5; D might be TRBD1 (5 bases). In germline, CDR1 is ENHRY, CDR2 SYGVKD. The CDR3 is made up of 15 amino acids. Between the trimmed V and J ends, which lost 0 bases and 5 bases, there was a span of 13 bases. CDR3 sequence (DNA): TGTGCCATCAGTGAGTCGCCAGGGCAATCGGAGACCCAGTACTTC. This codes for CAISESPGQSETQYF.

J is TRBJ2-5 and V is TRBV7-9; the match to TRBD1 covers 10 bases. The CDR3 is 16 amino acids. Germline trimming cut 3 bases from V and 5 bases from J; bases unmatched to any gene: 9. Germline V gives CDR1 SEHNR, CDR2 FQNEAQ (reference sequence). The DNA for the CDR3 is TGTGCCAGCAGCTTCTCCGGGACAGGGGTTTCGGAGACCCAGTACTTC. Translation gives CASSFSGTGVSETQYF.

The chain is built from TRBV9 and TRBJ2-7, with D tentatively TRBD1 or TRBD2 (6 bases each). Germline CDR1 SGDLS, CDR2 YYNGEE. The CDR3 loop spans 14 amino acids. V lost 4 bases, J lost 2 bases, and 13 bases lay in between. Here the CDR3 DNA reads TGTGCCAGCAGCCGAGAGGGGGGAACCTACGAGCAGTACTTC. It encodes CASSREGGTYEQYF.

This chain links TRBV20-1 with TRBJ1-4; D is unresolved. The V gene lost 5 bases and the J gene lost 4 bases, with 5 bases spanning the gap. This CDR3 region has 11 residues. Germline V CDR1 and CDR2: DFQATT, SNEGSKA (reference sequence). The CDR3 here is CSAEINEKLFF. The DNA for the CDR3 is TGCAGTGCTGAGATTAATGAAAAACTGTTTTTT.

The CDR3 reads CASSRQGSHYGYTF. DNA of the CDR3: TGTGCCAGCAGCCGACAGGGTAGTCACTATGGCTACACCTTC. V and J are TRBV6-5 and TRBJ1-2; 7 bases match TRBD1. The germline V gene encodes CDR1 MNHEY and CDR2 SVGAGI. The CDR3 runs 14 residues. The ends lost 6 bases at V and 3 bases at J; junction bases unmatched: 7.

The rearrangement uses TRBV6-5 and TRBJ2-7; D is unresolved. This CDR3 is built from 14 residues. Trimming removed 4 bases from V and 4 bases from J, with 14 bases in between. Germline CDR1 MNHEY, CDR2 SVGAGI. The CDR3 here is CASSSFGSRYEQYF. CDR3 DNA: TGTGCCAGCAGTTCCTTCGGCTCACGGTACGAGCAGTACTTC.

This chain connects TRBV10-3 to TRBJ1-1, with a weak D call TRBD1 (6 bases). Looked up from germline, CDR1 is ENHRY and CDR2 is SYGVKD. The V gene lost 6 bases and the J gene lost 0 bases, with 11 bases spanning the gap. The CDR3 runs 14 residues. CDR3 DNA sequence: TGTGCCATCAGGGTGACAGGCATGAACACTGAAGCTTTCTTT. Its translation: CAIRVTGMNTEAFF.

The rearrangement joins TRBV6-1 to TRBJ1-5, with D perhaps TRBD1 (6 bases). Germline CDR1 is MNHNS and CDR2 is SASEGT. Trimming removed 7 bases from V and 2 bases from J, with 9 bases in between. CDR3 length: 13 residues. The DNA for the CDR3 is TGTGCCAGCAACAGGGAAGGCAATCAGCCCCAGCATTTT. It codes for CASNREGNQPQHF.

The table lists this clone with a count of one. The rearrangement links TRBV4-1 to TRBJ2-2; D gene ambiguous. Trimming cost V 1 base and J 1 base, with 7 bases left between them. There are 15 residues in the CDR3. Germline values: CDR1 MGHRA, CDR2 YSYEKL. The CDR3 loop reads CASSQVTQNTGELFF. DNA of the CDR3: TGCGCCAGCAGCCAAGTAACCCAGAACACCGGGGAGCTGTTTTTT.

The J gene is TRBJ1-5, the V gene TRBV28; 10 bases align to TRBD1. Germline loops: CDR1 MDHEN, CDR2 SYDVKM. J lost 3 bases, V lost 3 bases, and 2 bases had no gene match. This CDR3 is 15 amino acids long. The CDR3 region is CASSLTGGTNQPQHF. The CDR3 DNA follows: TGTGCCAGCAGTTTGACAGGGGGCACCAATCAGCCCCAGCATTTT. The full variable domain, completed using reference TRBV28 and TRBJ1-5, is DVKVTQSSRYLVKRTGEKVFLECVQDMDHENMFWYRQDPGLGLRLIYFSYDVKMKEKGDIPEGYSVSREKKERFSLILESASTNQTSMYLCASSLTGGTNQPQHFGDGTRLSIL.

The gene calls are TRBV2 and TRBJ2-3; TRBD2 matches 7 bases. Trimming at V came to 7 bases and at J to 2 bases, leaving 9 bases not matched to a gene. Germline V gene lookup returns CDR1 SNHLY and CDR2 FYNNEI. The CDR3 sequence is 15 residues long. This CDR3 reads CASTLSGTPTDTQYF. The DNA of the CDR3 is TGTGCCAGCACCCTCAGCGGGACTCCCACAGATACGCAGTATTTT. The full variable domain, in which reference TRBV2 and TRBJ2-3 provide the parts outside the CDR3, is EPEVTQTPSHQVTQMGQEVILRCVPISNHLYFYWYRQILGQKVEFLVSFYNNEISEKSEIFDDQFSVERPDGSNFTLKIRSTKLEDSAMYFCASTLSGTPTDTQYFGPGTRLTVL.

The count of this clone is one. The V and J genes are TRBV7-2 and TRBJ1-1, with TRBD1 as a possible D gene (5 bases). The CDR3 sequence is 14 residues long. Germline assignment: CDR1 SGHTA and CDR2 FQGNSA. The ends were cut back, 5 bases at V and 4 bases at J, with 14 bases in the middle. The CDR3 here is CASSNDRRGTEAFF. CDR3 DNA sequence: TGTGCCAGCAGCAACGACAGAAGAGGCACTGAAGCTTTCTTT.

There are a few counts of this clone. The genes are TRBV28 and TRBJ2-2; possibly TRBD1 or TRBD2 for D (6 bases each). The CDR3 has 14 residues. Germline V gives CDR1 MDHEN, CDR2 SYDVKM. The V gene lost 5 bases and the J gene lost 2 bases, with 9 bases spanning the gap. DNA of the CDR3: TGTGCCAGCAGTAGGGGGGTTAACACCGGGGAGCTGTTTTTT. Translated, it gives CASSRGVNTGELFF.

This clone was observed a single time. This chain links TRBV4-1 with TRBJ2-4, with TRBD1 as a possible D gene (5 bases). Germline V gives CDR1 MGHRA, CDR2 YSYEKL. V dropped 1 base and J dropped 7 bases, with 17 bases sitting between them. This CDR3 region has 16 residues. The CDR3 loop reads CASSQVLISGLNIQYF. The DNA for the CDR3 is TGCGCCAGCAGCCAAGTGCTTATTTCAGGGTTGAACATTCAGTACTTC.

J is TRBJ2-3 and V is TRBV9, with D perhaps matching TRBD2 (5 bases). Trimming removed 4 bases from V and 0 bases from J, with 12 bases in between. Germline V gene data show CDR1 as SGDLS and CDR2 as YYNGEE. The CDR3 runs 15 residues. The DNA for the CDR3 is TGTGCCAGCAGCCCTGAGGGTATAAGCACAGATACGCAGTATTTT. This gives the protein CASSPEGISTDTQYF.

This clone is a singleton in its sample. The chain has TRBV5-1 and TRBJ2-3, with 8 nucleotides matching TRBD2. The ends lost 5 bases at V and 2 bases at J; junction bases unmatched: 7. Germline V CDR1 and CDR2: SGHRS, YFSETQ. This CDR3 has 15 residues. CDR3 nucleotide sequence: TGCGCCAGCAGAAGAACGGGAGGGCCCACAGATACGCAGTATTTT. Protein sequence: CASRRTGGPTDTQYF.

In regard to this clone: This CDR3 is also generated by other DNA sequences in the sample. The chain carries TRBV27 and TRBJ1-3, with D unresolved. This CDR3 is built from 13 residues. Trimming shortened V by 6 bases and J by 4 bases, and 10 bases separated the two germline ends. Germline V gene sequence: CDR1 MNHEY, CDR2 SMNVEV (reference sequence). DNA of the CDR3: TGTGCCAGCAGCCGCGGAGGAGGAAACACCATATATTTT. This codes for CASSRGGGNTIYF.